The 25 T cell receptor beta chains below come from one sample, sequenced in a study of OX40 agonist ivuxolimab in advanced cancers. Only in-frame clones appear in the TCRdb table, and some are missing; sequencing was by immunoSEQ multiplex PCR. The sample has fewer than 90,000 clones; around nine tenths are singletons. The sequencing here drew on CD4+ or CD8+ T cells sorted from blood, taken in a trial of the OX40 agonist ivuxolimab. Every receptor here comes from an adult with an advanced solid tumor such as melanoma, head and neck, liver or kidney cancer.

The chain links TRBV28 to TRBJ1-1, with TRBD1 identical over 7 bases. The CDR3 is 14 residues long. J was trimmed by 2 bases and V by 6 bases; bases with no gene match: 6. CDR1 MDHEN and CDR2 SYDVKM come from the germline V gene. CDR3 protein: CASRPQGENTEAFF. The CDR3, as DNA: TGTGCCAGCAGGCCTCAGGGGGAAAACACTGAAGCTTTCTTT.

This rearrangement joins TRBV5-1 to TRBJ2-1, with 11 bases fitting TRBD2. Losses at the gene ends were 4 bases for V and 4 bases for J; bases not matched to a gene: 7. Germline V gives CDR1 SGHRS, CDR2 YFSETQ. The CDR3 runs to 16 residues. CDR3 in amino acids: CASSQAGTSGYNEQFF. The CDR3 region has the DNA TGCGCCAGCAGCCAAGCCGGGACTAGCGGTTACAATGAGCAGTTCTTC.

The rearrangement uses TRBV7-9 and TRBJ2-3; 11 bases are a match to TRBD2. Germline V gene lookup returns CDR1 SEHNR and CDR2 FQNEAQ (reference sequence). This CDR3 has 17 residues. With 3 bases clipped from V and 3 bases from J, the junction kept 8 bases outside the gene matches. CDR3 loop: CASSFIAGTSGTDTQYF. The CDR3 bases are TGTGCCAGCAGCTTTATTGCCGGGACTAGCGGAACAGATACGCAGTATTTT.

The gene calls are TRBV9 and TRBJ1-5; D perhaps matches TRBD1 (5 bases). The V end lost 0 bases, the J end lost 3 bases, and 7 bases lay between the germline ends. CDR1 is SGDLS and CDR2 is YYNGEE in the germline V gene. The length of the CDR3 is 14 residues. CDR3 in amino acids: CASSVGQYNQPQHF. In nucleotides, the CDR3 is TGTGCCAGCAGCGTAGGACAGTACAATCAGCCCCAGCATTTT. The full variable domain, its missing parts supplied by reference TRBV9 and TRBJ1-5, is DSGVTQTPKHLITATGQRVTLRCSPRSGDLSVYWYQQSLDQGLQFLIQYYNGEERAKGNILERFSAQQFPDLHSELNLSSLELGDSALYFCASSVGQYNQPQHFGDGTRLSIL.

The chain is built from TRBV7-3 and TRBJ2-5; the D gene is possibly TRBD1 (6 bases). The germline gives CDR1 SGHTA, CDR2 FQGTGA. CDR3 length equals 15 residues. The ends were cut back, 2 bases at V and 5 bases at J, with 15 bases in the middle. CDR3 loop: CASSLGQGLGETQYF. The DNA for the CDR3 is TGTGCCAGCAGCTTAGGCCAGGGGCTGGGGGAGACCCAGTACTTC. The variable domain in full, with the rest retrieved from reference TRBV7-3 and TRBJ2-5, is GAGVSQTPSNKVTEKGKYVELRCDPISGHTALYWYRQSLGQGPEFLIYFQGTGAADDSGLPNDRFFAVRPEGSVSTLKIQRTERGDSAVYLCASSLGQGLGETQYFGPGTRLLVL.

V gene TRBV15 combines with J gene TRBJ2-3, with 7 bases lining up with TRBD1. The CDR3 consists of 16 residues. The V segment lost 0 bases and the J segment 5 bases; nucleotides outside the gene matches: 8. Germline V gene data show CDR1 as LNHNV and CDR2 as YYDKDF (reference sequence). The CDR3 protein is CATSRESPGQLDTQYF. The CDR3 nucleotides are TGTGCCACCAGCAGAGAGTCACCGGGACAGCTAGATACGCAGTATTTT.

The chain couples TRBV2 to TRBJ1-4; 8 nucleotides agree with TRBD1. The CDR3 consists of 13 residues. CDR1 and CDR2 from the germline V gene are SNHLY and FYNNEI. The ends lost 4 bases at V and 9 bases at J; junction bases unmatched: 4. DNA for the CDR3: TGTGCCAGCAGTGGGACAGGGTTGCAAAAACTGTTTTTT. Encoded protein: CASSGTGLQKLFF. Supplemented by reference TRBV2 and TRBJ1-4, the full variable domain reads EPEVTQTPSHQVTQMGQEVILRCVPISNHLYFYWYRQILGQKVEFLVSFYNNEISEKSEIFDDQFSVERPDGSNFTLKIRSTKLEDSAMYFCASSGTGLQKLFFGSGTQLSVL.

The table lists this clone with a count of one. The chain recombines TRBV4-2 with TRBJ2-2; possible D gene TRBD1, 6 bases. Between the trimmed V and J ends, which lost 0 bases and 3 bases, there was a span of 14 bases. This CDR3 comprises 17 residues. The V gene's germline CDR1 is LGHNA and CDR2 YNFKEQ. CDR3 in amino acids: CASSQDAQGLDTGELFF. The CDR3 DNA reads TGTGCCAGCAGCCAAGATGCGCAGGGGTTGGACACCGGGGAGCTGTTTTTT.

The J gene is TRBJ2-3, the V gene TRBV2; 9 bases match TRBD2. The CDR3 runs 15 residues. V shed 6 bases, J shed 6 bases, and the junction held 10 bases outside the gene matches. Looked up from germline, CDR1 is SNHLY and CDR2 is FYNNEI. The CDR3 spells CASRAPGLAADTQYF. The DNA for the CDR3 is TGTGCCAGCAGGGCACCGGGACTAGCAGCGGATACGCAGTATTTT.

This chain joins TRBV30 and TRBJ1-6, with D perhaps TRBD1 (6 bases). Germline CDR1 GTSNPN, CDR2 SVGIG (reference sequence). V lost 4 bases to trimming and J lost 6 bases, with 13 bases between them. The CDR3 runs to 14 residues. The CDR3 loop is CAWMAGEGNSPLHF. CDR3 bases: TGTGCCTGGATGGCAGGGGAAGGTAATTCACCCCTCCACTTT.

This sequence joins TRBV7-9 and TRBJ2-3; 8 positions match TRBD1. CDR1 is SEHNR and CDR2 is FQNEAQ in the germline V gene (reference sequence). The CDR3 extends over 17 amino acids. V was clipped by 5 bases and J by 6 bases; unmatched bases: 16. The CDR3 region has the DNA TGTGCCAGCAGCCCCTCAAGAGGTCAGGGGGCGATGGATACGCAGTATTTT. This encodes CASSPSRGQGAMDTQYF.

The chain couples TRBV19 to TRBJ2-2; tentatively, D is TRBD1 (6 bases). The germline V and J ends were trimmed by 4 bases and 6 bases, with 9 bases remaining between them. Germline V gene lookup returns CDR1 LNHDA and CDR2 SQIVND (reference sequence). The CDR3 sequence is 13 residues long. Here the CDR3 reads CASSSRGAGELFF. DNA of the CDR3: TGTGCCAGTAGTAGCAGGGGAGCCGGGGAGCTGTTTTTT.

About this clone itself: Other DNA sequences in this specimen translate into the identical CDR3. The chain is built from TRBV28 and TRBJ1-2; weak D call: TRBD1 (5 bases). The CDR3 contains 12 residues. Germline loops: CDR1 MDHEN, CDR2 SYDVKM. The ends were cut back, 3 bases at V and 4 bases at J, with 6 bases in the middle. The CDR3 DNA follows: TGTGCCAGCAGTTTTAGGGGCTATGGCTACACCTTC. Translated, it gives CASSFRGYGYTF.

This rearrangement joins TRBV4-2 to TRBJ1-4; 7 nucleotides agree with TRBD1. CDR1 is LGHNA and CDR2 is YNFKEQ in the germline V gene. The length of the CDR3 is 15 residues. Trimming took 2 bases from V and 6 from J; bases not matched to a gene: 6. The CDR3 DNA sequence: TGTGCCAGCAGCCAAACACAGGGGAAGGATGAAAAACTGTTTTTT. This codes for CASSQTQGKDEKLFF.

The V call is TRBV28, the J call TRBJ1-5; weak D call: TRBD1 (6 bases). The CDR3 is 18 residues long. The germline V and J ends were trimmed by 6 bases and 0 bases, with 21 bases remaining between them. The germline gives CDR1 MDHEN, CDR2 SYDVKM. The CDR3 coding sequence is TGTGCCAGCAGCCAAACAGGGCAGATAATTTATAGCAATCAGCCCCAGCATTTT. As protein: CASSQTGQIIYSNQPQHF.

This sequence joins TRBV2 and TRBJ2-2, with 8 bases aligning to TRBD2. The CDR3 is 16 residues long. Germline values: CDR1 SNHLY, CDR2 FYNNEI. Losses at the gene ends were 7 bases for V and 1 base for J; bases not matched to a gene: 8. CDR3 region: CASNVPLAGNTGELFF. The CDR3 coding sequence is TGTGCCAGCAATGTGCCGCTAGCGGGGAACACCGGGGAGCTGTTTTTT.

CDR3 in amino acids: CASSLERGNEQFF. CDR3 sequence (DNA): TGCGCCAGCAGCTTGGAGAGGGGCAATGAGCAGTTCTTC. This chain connects TRBV5-1 to TRBJ2-1; either TRBD1 or TRBD2 may fit D (5 bases each). Germline V gene data show CDR1 as SGHRS and CDR2 as YFSETQ. The V end was cut by 0 bases, the J end by 6 bases, with 7 bases between. The CDR3 totals 13 residues. The whole variable domain, filled in from reference TRBV5-1 and TRBJ2-1, reads KAGVTQTPRYLIKTRGQQVTLSCSPISGHRSVSWYQQTPGQGLQFLFEYFSETQRNKGNFPGRFSGRQFSNSRSEMNVSTLELGDSALYLCASSLERGNEQFFGPGTRLTVL.

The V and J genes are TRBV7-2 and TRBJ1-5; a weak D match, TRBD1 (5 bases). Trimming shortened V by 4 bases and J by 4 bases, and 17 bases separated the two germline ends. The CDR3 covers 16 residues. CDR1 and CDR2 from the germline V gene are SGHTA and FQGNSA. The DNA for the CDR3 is TGTGCCAGCAGCTCAGGGACGGGTTTGGGGAATCAGCCCCAGCATTTT. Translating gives CASSSGTGLGNQPQHF. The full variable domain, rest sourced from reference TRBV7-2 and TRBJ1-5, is GAGVSQSPSNKVTEKGKDVELRCDPISGHTALYWYRQSLGQGLEFLIYFQGNSAPDKSGLPSDRFSAERTGGSVSTLTIQRTQQEDSAVYLCASSSGTGLGNQPQHFGDGTRLSIL.

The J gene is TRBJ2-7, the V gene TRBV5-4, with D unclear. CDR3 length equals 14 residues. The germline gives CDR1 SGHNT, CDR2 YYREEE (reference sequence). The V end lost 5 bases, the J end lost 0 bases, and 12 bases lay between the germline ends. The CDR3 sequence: CASRKTESSYEQYF. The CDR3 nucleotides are TGTGCCAGCAGAAAGACGGAGAGCTCCTACGAGCAGTACTTC.

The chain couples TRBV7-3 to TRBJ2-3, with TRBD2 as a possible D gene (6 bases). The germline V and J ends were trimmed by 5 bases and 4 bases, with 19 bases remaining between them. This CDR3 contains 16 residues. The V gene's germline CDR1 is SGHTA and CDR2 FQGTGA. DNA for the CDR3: TGTGCCAGCAGCGAAACCGGGGGAGAAGAACCAGATACGCAGTATTTT. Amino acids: CASSETGGEEPDTQYF.

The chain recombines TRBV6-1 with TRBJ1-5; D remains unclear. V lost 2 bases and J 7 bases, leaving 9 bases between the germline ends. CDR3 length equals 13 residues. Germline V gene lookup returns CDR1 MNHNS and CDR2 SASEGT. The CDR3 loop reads CASSETLDQPQHF. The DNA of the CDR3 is TGTGCCAGCAGTGAAACCCTGGACCAGCCCCAGCATTTT.

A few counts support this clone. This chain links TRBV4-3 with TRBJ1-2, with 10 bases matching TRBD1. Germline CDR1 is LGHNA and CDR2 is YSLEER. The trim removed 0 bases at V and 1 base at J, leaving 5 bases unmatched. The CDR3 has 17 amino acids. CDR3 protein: CASSQEGQGPYNYGYTF. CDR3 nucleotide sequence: TGCGCCAGCAGCCAAGAGGGACAGGGGCCGTATAACTATGGCTACACCTTC.

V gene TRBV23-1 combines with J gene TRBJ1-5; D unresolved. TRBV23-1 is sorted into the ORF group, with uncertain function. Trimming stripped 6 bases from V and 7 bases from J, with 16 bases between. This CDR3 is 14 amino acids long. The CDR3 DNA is TGCGCCAGCAGCCTATTTATCCCGGACCAGCCCCAGCATTTT. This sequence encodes CASSLFIPDQPQHF.

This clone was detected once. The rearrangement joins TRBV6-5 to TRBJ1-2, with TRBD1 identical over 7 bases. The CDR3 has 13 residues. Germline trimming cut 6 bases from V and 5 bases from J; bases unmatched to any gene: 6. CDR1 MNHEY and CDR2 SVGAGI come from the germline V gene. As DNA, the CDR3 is TGTGCCAGCAGACCGACAGGGCGTTATGGCTACACCTTC. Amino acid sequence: CASRPTGRYGYTF.

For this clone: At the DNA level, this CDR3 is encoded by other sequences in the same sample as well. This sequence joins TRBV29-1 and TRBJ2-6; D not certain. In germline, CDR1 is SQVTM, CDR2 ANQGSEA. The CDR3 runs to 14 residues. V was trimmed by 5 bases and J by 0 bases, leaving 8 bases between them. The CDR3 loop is CSVLQASGANVLTF. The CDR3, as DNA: TGCAGCGTTTTACAAGCCTCTGGGGCCAACGTCCTGACTTTC. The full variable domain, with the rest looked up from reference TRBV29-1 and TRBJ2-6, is SAVISQKPSRDICQRGTSLTIQCQVDSQVTMMFWYRQQPGQSLTLIATANQGSEATYESGFVIDKFPISRPNLTFSTLTVSNMSPEDSSIYLCSVLQASGANVLTFGAGSRLTVL.